The 10 T cell receptor beta chains below were found in one sample sequenced in a study of human T cells and chemical hapten exposure. TCRdb reanalysed the RACE reads using MiXCR and keeps one entry per CDR3 protein. The sample includes fewer than 200,000 distinct CDR3 sequences, around 30% of them seen just once. Time point defined: pre-sensitization, week 0. Treatment noted: therapeutic diphenylcyclopropenone sensitization with weekly scalp DPC. The sequencing used whole blood, collected in connection with sensitization to the hapten diphenylcyclopropenone (DPC). All receptors derive from a woman aged 25 to 39 with alopecia areata. Some clones in this sample may be carry-over from other donors' samples.

The chain carries TRBV7-2 and TRBJ2-1; tentatively, D is TRBD1 or TRBD2 (5 bases each). The germline gives CDR1 SGHTA, CDR2 FQGNSA. The CDR3 is 15 amino acids. The germline V and J ends were trimmed by 4 bases and 5 bases, with 15 bases remaining between them. The CDR3 nucleotides are TGTGCCAGCAGCTGGGGACGGCAAAGAAACAATGAGCAGTTCTTC. It is translated as CASSWGRQRNNEQFF.

The V gene is TRBV6-5, the J gene TRBJ2-7; no reliable D call. Trimming left V 6 bases short and J 3 bases short, with 12 bases between. From germline, CDR1 is MNHEY and CDR2 SVGAGI. This CDR3 region has 13 residues. CDR3 sequence reads: CASSSTTGYEQYF. The CDR3 DNA reads as TGTGCCAGCAGCTCGACGACGGGCTACGAGCAGTACTTC.

CDR3 amino acids: CASSYSGRSNYEQYF. CDR3 bases: TGTGCCAGCAGTTACTCCGGTCGATCCAACTACGAGCAGTACTTC. The chain couples TRBV6-2 or TRBV6-3 to TRBJ2-7; unclear D gene. This CDR3 has 15 residues. Per the germline V gene, CDR1 is MNHEY and CDR2 is SVGEGT. Deletions cut 0 bases from V and 3 bases from J, with 12 bases between.

The chain carries TRBV11-2 and TRBJ1-2; D might be TRBD1 (6 bases). CDR1 SGHAT and CDR2 FQNNGV come from the germline V gene. V lost 0 bases, J lost 5 bases, and 13 bases lay in between. This CDR3 spans 15 amino acids. DNA for the CDR3: TGTGCCAGCAGCTTAGATCGAGGGGGGCTGTATGGCTACACCTTC. It translates to CASSLDRGGLYGYTF.

This clonotype was counted between two and nine times. The chain couples TRBV30 to TRBJ1-2; D gene uncertain. The CDR3 is 12 residues long. The V and J ends lost 0 bases and 8 bases respectively, with 10 bases between them. Germline lookup yields CDR1 GTSNPN and CDR2 SVGIG (reference sequence). CDR3 in amino acids: CAWSVLPTGYTF. The CDR3, as DNA: TGTGCCTGGAGTGTACTTCCCACCGGCTACACCTTC. Based on the CDR3 plus reference TRBV30 and TRBJ1-2, the full variable domain is SQTIHQWPATLVQPVGSPLSLECTVEGTSNPNLYWYRQAAGRGLQLLFYSVGIGQISSEVPQNLSASRPQDRQFILSSKKLLLSDSGFYLCAWSVLPTGYTFGSGTRLTVV.

This rearrangement joins TRBV20-1 to TRBJ1-2; no clear D gene. This CDR3 comprises 12 residues. Germline-derived CDR1 and CDR2 are DFQATT and SNEGSKA (reference sequence). Trimming shortened V by 2 bases and J by 7 bases, and 11 bases separated the two germline ends. The DNA of the CDR3 is TGCAGTGCTAGAAGGAGGGAGGCTGGCTACACCTTC. It yields the protein CSARRREAGYTF.

The chain combines TRBV7-9 with TRBJ1-2; 8 bases map to TRBD1. Germline trimming cut 5 bases from V and 3 bases from J; bases unmatched to any gene: 2. Germline V gene lookup returns CDR1 SEHNR and CDR2 FQNEAQ (reference sequence). The CDR3 consists of 13 residues. CDR3 protein: CASSVGQDYGYTF. CDR3 DNA sequence: TGTGCCAGCAGCGTGGGACAGGACTATGGCTACACCTTC.

The chain has TRBV28 and TRBJ2-2; D is perhaps TRBD1 or TRBD2 (5 bases each). With 8 bases removed from V and 3 bases from J, the gap between germline ends came to 25 bases. The CDR3 sequence is 18 residues long. Germline V gives CDR1 MDHEN, CDR2 SYDVKM. As DNA, the CDR3 is TGTGCCAGCGGGCCACTTGCAGGGCGGGCATATTACACCGGGGAGCTGTTTTTT. Protein product: CASGPLAGRAYYTGELFF.

This sequence joins TRBV7-2 and TRBJ1-3, with D uncertain. The CDR3 is 13 residues long. Germline CDR1 and CDR2: SGHTA and FQGNSA. V was pared by 3 bases and J by 4 bases, with 7 bases between. CDR3 nucleotide sequence: TGTGCCAGCAGCTTCGGGCCCGGAAACACCATATATTTT. This translates into CASSFGPGNTIYF. The full variable domain, its missing parts supplied by reference TRBV7-2 and TRBJ1-3, is GAGVSQSPSNKVTEKGKDVELRCDPISGHTALYWYRQSLGQGLEFLIYFQGNSAPDKSGLPSDRFSAERTGGSVSTLTIQRTQQEDSAVYLCASSFGPGNTIYFGEGSWLTVV.

On this clonotype: A read error may produce the germline difference seen at one junction end. V usage is TRBV5-1 and J usage is TRBJ2-2, with D unresolved. The CDR3 is 13 residues long. In germline, CDR1 is SGHRS, CDR2 YFSETQ. The CDR3 sequence is CASSSANTGELFF. CDR3 bases: TGTGCCAGCAGCTCCGCGAACACCGGGGAGCTGTTTTTT.